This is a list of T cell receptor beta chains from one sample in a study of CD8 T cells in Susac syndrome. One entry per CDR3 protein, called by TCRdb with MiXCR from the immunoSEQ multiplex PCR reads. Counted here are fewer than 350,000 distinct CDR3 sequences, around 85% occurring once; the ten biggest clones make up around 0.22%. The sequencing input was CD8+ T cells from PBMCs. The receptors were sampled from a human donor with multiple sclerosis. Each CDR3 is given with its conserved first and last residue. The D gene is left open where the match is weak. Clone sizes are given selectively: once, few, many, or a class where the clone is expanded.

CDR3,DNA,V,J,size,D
CASSSGGTSEGDIQYF,TGTGCCAGCTCATCCGGGGGGACCTCCGAAGGGGACATTCAGTACTTC,TRBV9,TRBJ2-4,NA,TRBD2
CASSLRRGAGLAEYEQYF,TGTGCCAGCAGTTTAAGACGGGGGGCGGGACTAGCGGAATACGAGCAGTACTTC,TRBV28,TRBJ2-7,NA,TRBD2
CASSYLGDEQYF,TGTGCCAGCAGTTACTTGGGGGACGAGCAGTACTTC,TRBV6-2/TRBV6-3,TRBJ2-7,few,NA
CASSPHRGMNTEAFF,TGCGCCAGCAGCCCCCACAGGGGTATGAACACTGAAGCTTTCTTT,TRBV4-3,TRBJ1-1,NA,TRBD1
CSAREFTSGDNSGRASVNEQFF,TGCAGTGCTAGAGAGTTCACCTCCGGGGACAATAGCGGGAGGGCCAGTGTTAATGAGCAGTTCTTC,TRBV20-1,TRBJ2-1,NA,TRBD2
CASKVVGFSGANVLTF,TGTGCCAGCAAAGTGGTGGGTTTCTCCGGGGCCAACGTCCTGACTTTC,TRBV27,TRBJ2-6,NA,NA
CASSRGTGGDEQFF,TGCGCCAGCAGCCGAGGGACAGGTGGAGATGAGCAGTTCTTC,TRBV4-1,TRBJ2-1,few,TRBD1
CASFPGTSGGSYNEQFF,TGTGCCAGTTTTCCCGGGACTAGCGGGGGGTCCTACAATGAGCAGTTCTTC,TRBV19,TRBJ2-1,NA,TRBD2
CASSIWTAGDEKLFF,TGTGCCAGTAGTATATGGACAGCCGGAGATGAAAAACTGTTTTTT,TRBV19,TRBJ1-4,NA,NA
CASSEVGSEQYF,TGTGCCAGCAGTGAAGTGGGCTCTGAGCAGTACTTC,TRBV2,TRBJ2-7,few,NA
CASSGPDREEDGYTF,TGTGCCAGCAGTGGCCCAGACAGGGAAGAGGATGGCTACACCTTC,TRBV6-2/TRBV6-3,TRBJ1-2,NA,TRBD1
CSASADRGNTEAFF,TGCAGTGCTAGTGCAGACAGGGGGAACACTGAAGCTTTCTTT,TRBV20-1,TRBJ1-1,NA,TRBD1
CAWSYLAGATDTQYF,TGTGCCTGGAGTTACTTAGCGGGAGCAACAGATACGCAGTATTTT,TRBV30,TRBJ2-3,NA,TRBD2
CAWSSSDGYEQYF,TGTGCCTGGAGTTCATCGGACGGCTACGAGCAGTACTTC,TRBV30,TRBJ2-7,NA,NA
CASSLGGSPEAFF,TGTGCCAGCAGCTTAGGGGGCTCCCCTGAAGCTTTCTTT,TRBV7-6,TRBJ1-1,few,NA
CASRGDRPYEQYF,TGTGCCAGCAGGGGGGACAGGCCCTACGAGCAGTACTTC,TRBV7-8,TRBJ2-7,once,TRBD1
CASQRGSNTEAFF,TGTGCCAGCCAGCGGGGGTCGAACACTGAAGCTTTCTTT,TRBV7-9,TRBJ1-1,NA,NA
CASSSPLLAGGHNEQFF,TGTGCCAGCAGTTCCCCTTTACTAGCGGGAGGGCACAATGAGCAGTTCTTC,TRBV6-5,TRBJ2-1,NA,TRBD2
CASSQDVYRGNQPQHF,TGCGCCAGCAGCCAAGATGTGTACAGAGGGAATCAGCCCCAGCATTTT,TRBV4-1,TRBJ1-5,NA,NA
CASSQGRTGYGELFF,TGCGCCAGCAGCCAAGGTCGGACAGGTTACGGGGAGCTGTTTTTT,TRBV4-3,TRBJ2-2,NA,TRBD1
CASTMRSSGRIHTHEQFF,TGTGCCAGCACCATGAGAAGTAGCGGGCGGATTCATACACATGAGCAGTTCTTC,TRBV28,TRBJ2-1,NA,TRBD2
CASSLSGSNQPQHF,TGTGCCAGCAGTTTATCGGGCAGTAACCAGCCCCAGCATTTT,TRBV27,TRBJ1-5,few,NA
CASSAGILANPYEQYF,TGTGCCAGCAGCGCCGGGATTCTAGCGAACCCCTACGAGCAGTACTTC,TRBV9,TRBJ2-7,NA,NA
CASSVFSVTSYEQYF,TGTGCCAGCAGTGTTTTTAGTGTAACCTCCTACGAGCAGTACTTC,TRBV6-1,TRBJ2-7,NA,NA
CASSLARTATSNEQFF,TGTGCCAGCAGCTTAGCCCGGACTGCTACTTCTAATGAGCAGTTCTTC,TRBV7-6,TRBJ2-1,NA,NA
CASSFGTTSPSTNEKLFF,TGTGCCAGCAGCTTTGGGACAACAAGTCCCTCAACTAATGAAAAACTGTTTTTT,TRBV7-2,TRBJ1-4,NA,NA
CAWGQGGNTEAFF,TGTGCCTGGGGTCAGGGGGGGAACACTGAAGCTTTCTTT,TRBV30,TRBJ1-1,NA,TRBD1
CASSTAVWGSGANVLTF,TGCGCCAGCAGCACCGCCGTTTGGGGCTCTGGGGCCAACGTCCTGACTTTC,TRBV5-1,TRBJ2-6,few,NA
CASSQEQGLSFGANVLTF,TGCGCCAGCAGCCAGGAACAGGGTCTTTCATTTGGGGCCAACGTCCTGACTTTC,TRBV4-1,TRBJ2-6,NA,NA
CSVDGGDRGYEQYF,TGCAGCGTTGACGGGGGGGACAGGGGCTACGAGCAGTACTTC,TRBV29-1,TRBJ2-7,few,TRBD1
CASSYIPGESSYNEQFF,TGTGCCAGCAGTTACATACCCGGGGAGAGCTCCTACAATGAGCAGTTCTTC,TRBV28,TRBJ2-1,NA,NA
CASSFLGQANTEAFF,TGTGCCAGCAGCTTTTTGGGACAGGCGAACACTGAAGCTTTCTTT,TRBV5-6,TRBJ1-1,few,TRBD1
CASSYDGQGLYEQYF,TGTGCCAGCAGTTACGACGGACAGGGACTCTACGAGCAGTACTTC,TRBV6-6,TRBJ2-7,NA,TRBD1
CASLAGSGAYEQYF,TGTGCCAGCCTGGCTGGGTCCGGCGCCTACGAGCAGTACTTC,TRBV28,TRBJ2-7,NA,NA
CASSWDTSYEQYF,TGTGCCAGCAGTTGGGACACCTCCTACGAGCAGTACTTC,TRBV6-1,TRBJ2-7,NA,NA
CASSNLVGGASEQYF,TGTGCCAGTAGCAACCTTGTCGGAGGGGCGTCCGAGCAGTACTTC,TRBV19,TRBJ2-7,NA,NA
CASSTWAAEYNEQFF,TGTGCCAGTAGTACGTGGGCCGCGGAGTACAATGAGCAGTTCTTC,TRBV19,TRBJ2-1,NA,NA
CASSQDLRTGGVTEAFF,TGCGCCAGCAGCCAAGACCTTAGGACAGGGGGCGTCACTGAAGCTTTCTTT,TRBV4-3,TRBJ1-1,NA,TRBD1
CASSPDRGGDTEAFF,TGTGCCAGCAGCCCGGACAGGGGAGGGGACACTGAAGCTTTCTTT,TRBV13,TRBJ1-1,few,TRBD1
CASSYSRRDTDTQYF,TGTGCCAGCAGTTACTCGAGGCGGGACACAGATACGCAGTATTTT,TRBV6-5,TRBJ2-3,NA,NA
CSVESPGVGSYEQYF,TGCAGCGTTGAGTCTCCGGGCGTAGGCTCCTACGAGCAGTACTTC,TRBV29-1,TRBJ2-7,NA,NA
CASKIAGGYNEQFF,TGTGCCAGTAAAATAGCGGGAGGCTACAATGAGCAGTTCTTC,TRBV19,TRBJ2-1,NA,TRBD2
CASSRNRGEAGTQYF,TGTGCCAGCAGTCGTAACAGGGGAGAGGCAGGGACCCAGTACTTC,TRBV28,TRBJ2-5,NA,TRBD1
CASRPGLAAYNEQFF,TGTGCCAGCAGACCGGGACTAGCAGCCTACAATGAGCAGTTCTTC,TRBV6-5,TRBJ2-1,once,TRBD2
CASSLSPESNEKLFF,TGTGCCAGCAGCTTATCCCCGGAGAGTAATGAAAAACTGTTTTTT,TRBV11-2,TRBJ1-4,NA,NA
CASSLGDLVVPQYF,TGTGCCAGCAGCTTAGGGGACTTAGTGGTCCCGCAGTATTTT,TRBV11-2,TRBJ2-3,few,NA
CASTEVSGSYEQYF,TGTGCCAGCACCGAGGTTAGCGGGAGTTACGAGCAGTACTTC,TRBV2,TRBJ2-7,NA,TRBD2
CASSSSTAMEETQYF,TGTGCCAGCAGCTCCAGCACCGCGATGGAAGAGACCCAGTACTTC,TRBV5-4,TRBJ2-5,NA,NA
CSVLEGGQGGEQYF,TGCAGCGTTCTCGAGGGGGGACAGGGAGGCGAGCAGTACTTC,TRBV29-1,TRBJ2-7,few,TRBD1
CASSQKGSTDTQYF,TGCGCCAGCAGCCAAAAAGGGAGCACAGATACGCAGTATTTT,TRBV4-3,TRBJ2-3,once,NA
CASSYIPNTGELFF,TGTGCCAGCAGTTACATCCCGAACACCGGGGAGCTGTTTTTT,TRBV6-5,TRBJ2-2,NA,NA
CASSDRVENTGELFF,TGTGCCAGCAGTGACAGGGTGGAGAACACCGGGGAGCTGTTTTTT,TRBV27,TRBJ2-2,NA,TRBD1
CASSVGVAGMTDTQYF,TGTGCCAGCAGCGTAGGAGTAGCGGGAATGACAGATACGCAGTATTTT,TRBV9,TRBJ2-3,NA,TRBD2
CASSSLADKNTEAFF,TGTGCCAGCAGCTCCCTGGCGGATAAGAACACTGAAGCTTTCTTT,TRBV7-9,TRBJ1-1,NA,NA
CSACSRDRVYNEQFF,TGCAGTGCCTGTTCCCGGGACCGCGTCTACAATGAGCAGTTCTTC,TRBV20-1,TRBJ2-1,NA,NA
CASSGPPETGVFDTQYF,TGTGCCAGCAGCGGACCTCCGGAGACAGGGGTTTTCGATACGCAGTATTTT,TRBV9,TRBJ2-3,NA,TRBD1
CASSHSPLKTSGRASIITGELFF,TGCGCCAGCAGTCACTCCCCCCTTAAGACTAGCGGGAGGGCCTCTATCATCACCGGGGAGCTGTTTTTT,TRBV23-1,TRBJ2-2,once,TRBD2
CSVRSGPGNEQFF,TGCAGCGTTCGCTCAGGACCGGGCAATGAGCAGTTCTTC,TRBV29-1,TRBJ2-1,NA,NA
CASSLVGQDNNYGYTF,TGTGCCAGCAGCTTAGTGGGACAGGATAATAACTATGGCTACACCTTC,TRBV7-9,TRBJ1-2,NA,TRBD1